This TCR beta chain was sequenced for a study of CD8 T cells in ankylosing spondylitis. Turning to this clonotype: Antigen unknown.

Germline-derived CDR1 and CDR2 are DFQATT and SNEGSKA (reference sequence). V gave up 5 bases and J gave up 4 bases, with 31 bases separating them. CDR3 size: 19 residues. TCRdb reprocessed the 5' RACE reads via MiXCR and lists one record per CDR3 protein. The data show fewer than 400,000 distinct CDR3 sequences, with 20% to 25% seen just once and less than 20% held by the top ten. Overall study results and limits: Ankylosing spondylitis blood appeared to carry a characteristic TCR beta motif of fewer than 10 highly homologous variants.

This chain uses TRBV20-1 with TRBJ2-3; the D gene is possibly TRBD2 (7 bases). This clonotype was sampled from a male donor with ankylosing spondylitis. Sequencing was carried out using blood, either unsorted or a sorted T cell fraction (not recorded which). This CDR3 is CSAVSRKLGAGEAADTQYF. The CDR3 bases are TGCAGTGCTGTTTCCCGTAAGCTGGGGGCGGGAGAAGCGGCAGATACGCAGTATTTT.